Listed here is a single TCR beta chain. Its antigen is undetermined. The CDR3 runs 15 residues. V dropped 3 bases and J dropped 6; count of bases not matched to a gene: 8. Germline-derived CDR1 and CDR2 are SGDLS and YYNGEE. Sequencing used immunoSEQ multiplex PCR; TCRdb keeps in-frame clones, though not all of them. The sample lists tens of thousands of clones, around 92% seen once, with 0.62% in the top ten. The data were obtained in a study of graft-versus-host responses after intestinal transplantation. The chain uses TRBV9 and TRBJ2-1, with 8 bases matching TRBD2. This TCR derives from a human donor who was the organ donor for an intestinal transplant. Here the sequenced sample was unstimulated CD4+ T cells sorted from spleen or lymph node cells, taken before transplant. The CDR3 sequence is CASSGTSGRTNEQFF. CDR3 nucleotide sequence: TGTGCCAGCAGCGGTACTAGCGGCCGTACCAATGAGCAGTTCTTC.